This T cell receptor (beta chain) was sequenced during a study of cytomegalovirus exposure and HLA in healthy donors. Study conclusions and caveats: A later analysis linked a missense variant in DCLRE1C to the trimming of TCR beta V and J genes. It was shown in a later analysis that HLA-associated TCR beta chains were more clonally expanded than other, equally common chains. The study flagged about 150 TCR beta chains as cytomegalovirus-associated.

To note about this clone: What it recognizes is unknown.

The PCR contained 60 Vbeta and 13 Jbeta primers. The repertoire was sequenced with immunoSEQ multiplex PCR; TCRdb's copy has only in-frame clones and lacks some. The table shows about 82,000 clones, with around 76% occurring only once. Sampled while nominally healthy, donors likely had unrecorded immune exposures. V shed 3 bases, J shed 4 bases, and the junction held 19 bases outside the gene matches. The V gene's germline CDR1 is MDHEN and CDR2 SYDVKM. The CDR3 loop spans 19 amino acids. The sample taken for sequencing was PBMCs. The TCR originated in a woman aged 50 to 60 in good health and CMV-seropositive. This chain joins TRBV28 and TRBJ2-3; 7 bases match TRBD2. The CDR3 reads CASSFAPIPGGAGADTQYF. CDR3 bases: TGTGCCAGCAGTTTCGCTCCCATTCCGGGCGGGGCGGGGGCAGATACGCAGTATTTT.